This entry lists 4 T cell receptor beta chains sequenced from one sample in a study of vaccination and CD4 T cells after COVID-19. Indicated treatment: approximately nine-day PBMC culture with coronavirus spike peptide pools or control peptides (ViraFEST assay). The Oncomine TCR Beta short-read assay sequenced DNA from cultured CD4+ T cells. TCRdb recomputed calls from the PCR reads with MiXCR, one row per CDR3 protein. The sample records 8,000 to 10,000 distinct CDR3 sequences, roughly 61% being singletons. Their recognized antigens are unknown. Sequenced sample: CD4+ T cells from blood, cultured in vitro. These receptors were obtained from a human donor who had recovered from COVID-19.

The gene calls are TRBV20-1 and TRBJ2-7; the match to TRBD2 covers 9 bases. Germline loops: CDR1 DFQATT, CDR2 SNEGSKA (reference sequence). V was pared by 4 bases and J by 3 bases, with 4 bases of the junction left unmatched. The CDR3 is made up of 13 amino acids. CDR3 bases: TGCAGTGCTATTAGCGGGAGTTACTACGAGCAGTACTTC. The encoded protein is CSAISGSYYEQYF.

This rearrangement joins TRBV10-3 to TRBJ2-7; D not resolved. V was cut by 5 bases and J by 3 bases, with 11 bases left in between. The germline gives CDR1 ENHRY, CDR2 SYGVKD. The CDR3 length is 13 residues. This chain's CDR3 is CAISPGVRYEQYF. The CDR3 region has the DNA TGTGCCATCAGTCCAGGTGTGCGCTACGAGCAGTACTTC.

The rearrangement links TRBV5-8 to TRBJ2-1; perhaps TRBD1 as D (6 bases). This CDR3 spans 15 amino acids. V was shortened by 0 bases and J by 6 bases, with 13 bases between the two germline ends. CDR1 and CDR2 (germline): SGHTS, YDEGEE. Written as DNA, the CDR3 is TGTGCCAGCAGCTTGGCCCGTCAGGGGTCCAATGAGCAGTTCTTC. The encoded protein is CASSLARQGSNEQFF. The full variable domain, rest sourced from reference TRBV5-8 and TRBJ2-1, is EAGVTQSPTHLIKTRGQQATLRCSPISGHTSVYWYQQALGLGLQFLLWYDEGEERNRGNFPPRFSGRQFPNYSSELNVNALELEDSALYLCASSLARQGSNEQFFGPGTRLTVL.

The V and J genes are TRBV12-3 or TRBV12-4 and TRBJ1-5; D is ambiguous. V was pared by 7 bases and J by 2 bases, with 12 bases between. This CDR3 has 14 amino acids. Here the CDR3 DNA reads TGTGCCAGCACCGAAAGCGGGGGCAATCAGCCCCAGCATTTT. Translation: CASTESGGNQPQHF.